The T cell receptor beta chain under discussion was sequenced for a study of human T cells and chemical hapten exposure. TCRdb reprocessed the RACE reads via MiXCR and lists one record per CDR3 protein. The table lists some 340,000 distinct CDR3 sequences, under 9% of them singletons, with about 8% in the top ten. Trimming pared 5 bases from V and 3 bases from J, leaving 7 bases between. The CDR3 totals 12 residues. In germline, CDR1 is PRHDT, CDR2 FYEKMQ (reference sequence). Time point here: patch test 1, 2 weeks after DPC sensitization. Treatment described: therapeutic diphenylcyclopropenone sensitization with weekly scalp DPC. Every patch test was put on after a blood sample was taken.

V and J are TRBV13 and TRBJ2-5; D is ambiguous. The source material was whole blood, sampled in connection with sensitization to the hapten diphenylcyclopropenone (DPC). The sequence was obtained from a woman aged 18-29 years with alopecia areata. Some clones in this sample may be carry-over from other donors' samples. The CDR3 DNA follows: TGTGCCAGCAGCCCACACGAAGAGACCCAGTACTTC. This sequence encodes CASSPHEETQYF.